The T cell receptor (beta chain) under discussion was sequenced for a study of CD8 T cells in Susac syndrome. TCR beta from blood CD8+ and CD4+ T cells was sequenced. Germline V CDR1 and CDR2: SGHTA, FQGNSA. CDR3 size: 13 residues. The V end was cut by 2 bases, the J end by 4 bases, with 8 bases between. With random hexamers, reverse transcription was performed on about 0.5 to 1 ug of RNA. MiXCR, applied by TCRdb to the immunoSEQ multiplex PCR reads, yields one record per CDR3 protein. The table lists 100,000 to 150,000 distinct CDR3 sequences, around 94% of them singletons. The J gene is TRBJ1-2, the V gene TRBV7-2; the D is unclear. The material sequenced was CD4+ T cells from PBMCs. The sequence was collected from a human donor in good health. The CDR3 loop is CASSLSTFYGYTF. CDR3 DNA: TGTGCCAGCAGCTTATCCACCTTCTATGGCTACACCTTC.